This entry concerns a single T cell receptor beta chain. This clonotype came up a few times. Its antigen is unknown. One base away there is no much larger clone; base qualities are not given. The sample belongs to a study of response to subunit inactivated influenza vaccine (dated by TCRdb to the late 2010s). At the level of the whole study: The study used deep quantitative T cell receptor repertoire profiling to track responses to a trivalent subunit inactivated influenza vaccine.

What the work shows at the level of the full study, not this receptor alone: The authors suggested that each seasonal influenza vaccination may recruit only a limited number of new T cells.

The library was generated by RT-PCR. TCRdb records Illumina HiSeq 2500 as the sequencer. Through fastp at Q25 and MiXCR, TCRdb rebuilt clones from the public reads, retaining in-frame beta chains. Duplicate CDR3 protein sequences are folded into a single record with the most common DNA and genes. This sample comprises some 500,000 distinct CDR3 sequences, about 25% of them detected only once. The ten largest clones represent 1.5% to 2% of the sample. The source is a man in his forties or fifties who received an inactivated influenza vaccine. Donor details come from another sample of the same person, matched by shared clones. This sample comprised CD4+ T cells sorted from PBMCs, obtained 4 to 6 days after vaccination.

DNA sequence: TGCAGCGTTGGGTATAGCGGGAGGGCTCCTGATACGCAGTATTTT. This sequence encodes CSVGYSGRAPDTQYF. The rearranged chain carries TRBV29-1 and TRBJ2-3; 11 nucleotides in the junction match TRBD2. V and J are trimmed by 4 bases and 6 bases, and the gene matches miss 9 bases of the junction. The CDR3 starts with the cysteine, ends with the phenylalanine, and has 15 residues. Only the CDR3 portion is preserved as DNA: 45 bases, with reading frame beginning at the first base. CDR1 and CDR2 are drawn from the germline V gene: SQVTM, ANQGSEA.